This TCR beta chain is from a study of T-cell reconstitution after alpha-beta-depleted transplantation in children. Preparation of the TCRbeta library involved a method that used unique molecular identifiers. TCRdb called the PCR reads again in MiXCR, with one record for every CDR3 protein. There are roughly 500,000 distinct CDR3 sequences in the sample; roughly 18% occur only once, and 3.3% lies in the top ten. Trimming cost V 0 bases and J 3 bases, with 15 bases left between them. The CDR3 runs to 17 residues. Germline values: CDR1 LGHDT, CDR2 YNNKEL (reference sequence). Only a few counts were recorded for this clonotype.

The starting material was PBMCs from the stem cell graft donor, obtained from the stem cell graft. The gene calls are TRBV3-1 and TRBJ2-1; D possibly corresponds to TRBD2 (5 bases). The receptor comes from a human donor who donated a stem cell graft to a child with acute lymphoblastic leukemia. The CDR3 sequence is CASSQELALRFYNEQFF. DNA for the CDR3: TGTGCCAGCAGCCAAGAATTAGCGCTGCGATTCTACAATGAGCAGTTCTTC.